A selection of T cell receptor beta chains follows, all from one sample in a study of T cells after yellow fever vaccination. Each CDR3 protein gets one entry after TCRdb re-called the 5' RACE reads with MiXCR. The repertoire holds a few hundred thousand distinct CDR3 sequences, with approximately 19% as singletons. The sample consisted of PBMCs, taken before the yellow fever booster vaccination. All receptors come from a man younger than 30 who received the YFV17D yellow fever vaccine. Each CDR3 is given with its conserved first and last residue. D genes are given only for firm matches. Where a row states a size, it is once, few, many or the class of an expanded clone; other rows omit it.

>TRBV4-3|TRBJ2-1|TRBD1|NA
TGCGCCAGCAGCCAAGTGGGGTTCCAGGGGGCAACCTACAATGAGCAGTTCTTC
CASSQVGFQGATYNEQFF
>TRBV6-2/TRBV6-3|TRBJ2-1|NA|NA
TGTGCCAGCAGTTATGAGCCAGATTGGTATGAGCAGTTCTTC
CASSYEPDWYEQFF
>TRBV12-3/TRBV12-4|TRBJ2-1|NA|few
TGTGCCAGCACAGGGGAAGGCAATGAGCAGTTCTTC
CASTGEGNEQFF
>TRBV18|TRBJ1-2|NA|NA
TGTGCCAGCTCACCACGAGAAGTGTTTAACTATGGCTACACCTTC
CASSPREVFNYGYTF
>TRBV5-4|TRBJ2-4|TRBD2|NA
TGTGCCAGCAGCTTGGCCGGAGAATCGGGGGGGGACATTCAGTACTTC
CASSLAGESGGDIQYF
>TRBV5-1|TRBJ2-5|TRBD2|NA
TGCGCCAGCAGCACGTCAGCGGGGGAGACCCAGTACTTC
CASSTSAGETQYF
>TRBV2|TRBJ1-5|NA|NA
TGTGCCAGCAGTGAACGGACAGACAATCAGCCCCAGCATTTT
CASSERTDNQPQHF
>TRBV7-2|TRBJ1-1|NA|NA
TGTGCCAGCAGCTTGGGAGGGGTGCGGGGGAACACTGAAGCTTTCTTT
CASSLGGVRGNTEAFF
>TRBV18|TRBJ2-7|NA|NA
TGTGCCAGCTCACCGTGGACAGTCTACGAGCAGTACTTC
CASSPWTVYEQYF
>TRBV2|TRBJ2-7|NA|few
TGTGCCAGCTATGACAGTGGCCCTTCCTACGAGCAGTACTTC
CASYDSGPSYEQYF
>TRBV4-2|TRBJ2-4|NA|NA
TGTGCCAGCAGCCAAGTTGGGACAGGAGGGGGGGGAGCCAAAAACATTCAGTACTTC
CASSQVGTGGGGAKNIQYF
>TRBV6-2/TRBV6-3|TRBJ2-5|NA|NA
TGTGCCAGCAGTTATTGGCGATGGGGGGGGCAGGAGACCCAGTACTTC
CASSYWRWGGQETQYF
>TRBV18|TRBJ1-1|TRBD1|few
TGTGCCAGCTCCCCGGGACAGGGTTCGATGAACACTGAAGCTTTCTTT
CASSPGQGSMNTEAFF
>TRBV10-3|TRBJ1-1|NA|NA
TGTGCCATCAGTGAGCCCCAGGGGCCCGACACTGAAGCTTTCTTT
CAISEPQGPDTEAFF
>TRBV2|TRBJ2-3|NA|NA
TGTGCCAGCAGACCCTTTACGGGGGGCCCCGCAGATACGCAGTATTTT
CASRPFTGGPADTQYF
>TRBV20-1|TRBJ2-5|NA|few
TGCAGTGCTAGAGTGGTAGAGACCCAGTACTTC
CSARVVETQYF
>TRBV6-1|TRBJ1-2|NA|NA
TGTGCCAGCAGTGAGATAGGGGGCTATGGCTACACCTTC
CASSEIGGYGYTF
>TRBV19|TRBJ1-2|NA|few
TGTGCCACCGGGGGGGCCGACTATGGCTACACCTTC
CATGGADYGYTF
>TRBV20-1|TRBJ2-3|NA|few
TGCAGTGCTAGAGATCCCCCAGATACGCAGTATTTT
CSARDPPDTQYF
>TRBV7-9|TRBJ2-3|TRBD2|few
TGTGCCAGCAGCGTTCCGGGACTAGCTTCTCGGGGCACAGATACGCAGTATTTT
CASSVPGLASRGTDTQYF
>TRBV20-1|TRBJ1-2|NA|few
TGCAGTGCTAGATTTCAGGGGTACGGCTACACCTTC
CSARFQGYGYTF
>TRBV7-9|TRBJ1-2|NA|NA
TGTGCCAGCAGCTTAGTGTGGCAGGAGGGCTACACCTTC
CASSLVWQEGYTF
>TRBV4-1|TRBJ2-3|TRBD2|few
TGCGCCAGCAGCCAAGATCGGGAGGGAGCGGGCACAGATACGCAGTATTTT
CASSQDREGAGTDTQYF
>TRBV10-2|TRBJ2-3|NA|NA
TGCGCCAGCAGTGAGTCCTGGGGTTCGGGACGCACAGATACGCAGTATTTT
CASSESWGSGRTDTQYF
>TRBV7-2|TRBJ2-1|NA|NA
TGTGCCAGCAGCCCGGCTGGTAGTTGGGGGCAGGAGCAGTTCTTC
CASSPAGSWGQEQFF
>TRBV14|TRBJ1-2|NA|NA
TGTGCCAGCAGCCAAGTATCCCCAAGGACACTGCGAGAGGGCTACACCTTC
CASSQVSPRTLREGYTF
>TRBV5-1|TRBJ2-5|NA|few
TGCGCCAGCAGCTTAACCGGGACCCCGGAAGAGACCCAGTACTTC
CASSLTGTPEETQYF
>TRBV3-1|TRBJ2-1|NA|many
TGTGCCAGCAGCCAAGATCCACTGGATCGGCTCTCCTACAATGAGCAGTTCTTC
CASSQDPLDRLSYNEQFF
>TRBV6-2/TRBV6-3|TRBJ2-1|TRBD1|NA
TGTGCCAGCGACAGGGGAGGCAATGAGCAGTTCTTC
CASDRGGNEQFF
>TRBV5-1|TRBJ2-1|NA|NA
TGCGCCAGCAGCTTGGGGATGATGGCTAGCTGGGGATCCGGGGAGCAGTTCTTC
CASSLGMMASWGSGEQFF
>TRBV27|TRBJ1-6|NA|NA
TGTGCCACCCGGGACGCCTATAATTCACCCCTCCACTTT
CATRDAYNSPLHF
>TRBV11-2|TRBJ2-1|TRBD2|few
TGTGCCAGCAGCTTCGCAAGCGGGGGGACCAATGAGCAGTTCTTC
CASSFASGGTNEQFF
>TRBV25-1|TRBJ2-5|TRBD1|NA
TGTGCCAGCAGTGAATATAATGACAGGGCCCAAGAGACCCAGTACTTC
CASSEYNDRAQETQYF
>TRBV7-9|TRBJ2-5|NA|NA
TGTGCCAGCAGCTTCACAGGGAAAGAGACCCAGTACTTC
CASSFTGKETQYF
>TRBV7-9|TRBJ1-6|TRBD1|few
TGTGCCAGCAGCCCAGGACAGGGTGGGCATTCACCCCTCCACTTT
CASSPGQGGHSPLHF
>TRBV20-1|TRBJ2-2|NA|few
TGCAGTGCTAGAGATAGCAGGGGTGGCACCGGGGAGCTGTTTTTT
CSARDSRGGTGELFF